This TCR beta chain was sequenced in a study of OX40 agonist ivuxolimab in advanced cancers. Germline V gene lookup returns CDR1 LGHNA and CDR2 YNFKEQ. The CDR3 contains 14 residues. Trimming removed 4 bases from V and 1 base from J, with 10 bases in between. Using immunoSEQ multiplex PCR, the repertoire was profiled, and TCRdb retains in-frame clones only, with some absent. The sample holds tens of thousands of clones; about 89% are singletons and the top ten take roughly 0.64%. V is TRBV4-2 and J is TRBJ1-1; no clear D gene. The sequence derives from an adult with an advanced solid tumor such as melanoma, head and neck, liver or kidney cancer. Specimen: CD4+ or CD8+ T cells sorted from blood, collected in a trial of the OX40 agonist ivuxolimab. The CDR3 coding sequence is TGTGCCAGCAGCCCGGCGGGAGGGAACACTGAAGCTTTCTTT. Its translation is CASSPAGGNTEAFF.